Included here is one T cell receptor beta chain sequence, with context. Its cognate antigen is unknown. A multiplex PCR was run with 60 Vbeta primers and 13 Jbeta primers. Measured with immunoSEQ multiplex PCR; TCRdb has only the in-frame clones, and not every one. The profile covers about 130,000 clones, with around 73% appearing a single time and approximately 1.5% taken by the ten largest. CDR1 and CDR2 from the germline V gene are GTSNPN and SVGIG (reference sequence). This CDR3 is built from 13 residues. The V segment lost 4 bases and the J segment 8 bases; nucleotides outside the gene matches: 5. The sample belongs to a study of cytomegalovirus exposure and HLA in healthy donors. General study results and limits: Under in vitro conditions, a few CMV-associated chains were confirmed as specific for CMV antigens. Analysis performed later showed TCR beta chains linked to HLA being more clonally expanded than equally common others.

The TCR was taken from a female donor in good health and CMV-seronegative. Source material: PBMCs. The V and J genes are TRBV30 and TRBJ1-6; 7 positions agree with TRBD1. CDR3 protein: CAWTRDRHSPLHF. The CDR3, as DNA: TGTGCCTGGACTCGGGACAGACATTCACCCCTCCACTTT.